A selection of T cell receptor beta chains follows, all from one sample in a study of shared clonotypes between healthy human individuals. Libraries were prepared by immunoSEQ multiplex PCR; TCRdb keeps only in-frame clonotypes and omits some of them. The table records some 2.4 million clones, roughly 93% of them present only once. Sequenced sample: naive CD4+ T cells from PBMCs. These receptors came from a young man in good health. Some clones in this sample may be carry-over from other donors' samples. The CDR3 runs from the conserved cysteine through the conserved F or W. D genes are given only for firm matches. Size tells how often a clone was seen (once, few, many) or the class of an expanded clone, and some rows leave it out.

TRBV4-1	.	TRBJ1-3	.	TGCGCCAGCAGCCAAGATGGGCACACCATATATTTT	CASSQDGHTIYF
TRBV5-4	.	TRBJ2-3	.	TGTGCCAGCAGCTCGGCTAGGACAGCTAGCACAGATACGCAGTATTTT	CASSSARTASTDTQYF
TRBV27	.	TRBJ2-7	.	TGTGCCAGCAGTTTATTCCGGGGGAGCTCCTACGAGCAGTACTTC	CASSLFRGSSYEQYF
TRBV5-1	once	TRBJ2-7	TRBD2	TGCGCCAGCAGCTGGACTAGCGGGAGTGTGGGAGCTTACGAGCAGTACTTC	CASSWTSGSVGAYEQYF
TRBV11-1	.	TRBJ2-3	TRBD1	TGTGCCAGCAGCTTAACCGGGACAGGAGGCCCTTTTCCGCAGTATTTT	CASSLTGTGGPFPQYF
TRBV30	.	TRBJ1-6	TRBD1	TGTGCCTGGAGCGGACAGGGACGTGGCTCACCCCTCCACTTT	CAWSGQGRGSPLHF
TRBV20-1	.	TRBJ1-2	.	TGCAGTGCTAGATCGGGGCGAGGCTACACCTTC	CSARSGRGYTF
TRBV28	.	TRBJ2-6	.	TGTGCCAGCAGTGCTACAGGGTCAGTAAAGTCCGGGGCCAACGTCCTGACTTTC	CASSATGSVKSGANVLTF
TRBV5-1	.	TRBJ2-7	.	TGCGCCAGCAGTTTGGACGGAACCAGCTCCTACGAGCAGTACTTC	CASSLDGTSSYEQYF
TRBV23-1	.	TRBJ2-1	TRBD1	TGCGCCAGCAGCCCCGAGGCGGTAAGCGGATCACGCCAGGGGGTCAATGAGCAGTTCTTC	CASSPEAVSGSRQGVNEQFF
TRBV19	.	TRBJ1-5	.	TGTGCCAGTACGGGGACAAGCAATCAGCCCCAGCATTTT	CASTGTSNQPQHF
TRBV5-1	.	TRBJ2-7	.	TGCGCCAGCAGCCGGGGGACAGCGTACGAGCAGTACTTC	CASSRGTAYEQYF
TRBV5-1	.	TRBJ1-5	.	TGCGCCAGCAGCTTGGGGGACGGGGCCGGCCAGCCCCAGCATTTT	CASSLGDGAGQPQHF
TRBV30	.	TRBJ1-4	TRBD1	TGTGCCTGGAGCTACAGGGGAGTCGAAAAACTGTTTTTT	CAWSYRGVEKLFF
TRBV7-2	.	TRBJ1-2	.	TGTGCCAGCAGCTTAGTTTGGCAGGGTGATGGCTACACCTTC	CASSLVWQGDGYTF
TRBV15	.	TRBJ2-7	.	TGTGCCACCAGCAGAGATGGACACGAGCAGTACTTC	CATSRDGHEQYF
TRBV30	.	TRBJ1-2	TRBD1	TGTGCCTGGGACAGGGAAACTAACTATGGCTACACCTTC	CAWDRETNYGYTF
TRBV27	.	TRBJ2-7	TRBD1	TGTGCCAGCAGTCCGAGGGACAGGAACTACGAGCAGTACTTC	CASSPRDRNYEQYF
TRBV28	.	TRBJ1-2	.	TGTGCCAGCAGTAACACGGTCTATGGCTACACCTTC	CASSNTVYGYTF
TRBV30	once	TRBJ2-3	TRBD2	TGTGCCTGGAGTCAAGGGACTAGCGCACTCACAGATACGCAGTATTTT	CAWSQGTSALTDTQYF
TRBV27	.	TRBJ1-5	.	TGTGCCAGCAAGAGTGCTAGGTTTAGCAATCAGCCCCAGCATTTT	CASKSARFSNQPQHF
TRBV18	.	TRBJ2-7	TRBD2	TGTGCCAGCTCAGCTAGCGGGAGCACCCTCTGGGAGCAGTACTTC	CASSASGSTLWEQYF
TRBV5-1	once	TRBJ1-1	.	TGCGCCAGCAGCTTCCCGGGTGTGGGCACTGAAGCTTTCTTT	CASSFPGVGTEAFF